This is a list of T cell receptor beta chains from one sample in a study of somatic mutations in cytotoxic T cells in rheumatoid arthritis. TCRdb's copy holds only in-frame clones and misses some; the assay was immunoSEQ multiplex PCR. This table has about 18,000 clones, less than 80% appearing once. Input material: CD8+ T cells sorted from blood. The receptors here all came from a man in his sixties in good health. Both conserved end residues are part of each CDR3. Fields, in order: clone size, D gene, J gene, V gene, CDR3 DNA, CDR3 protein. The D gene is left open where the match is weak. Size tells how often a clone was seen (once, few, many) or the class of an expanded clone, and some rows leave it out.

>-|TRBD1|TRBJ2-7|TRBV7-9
TGTGCCAGCAGCTCGACAGGGGGCTTACACGAGCAGTACTTC
CASSSTGGLHEQYF
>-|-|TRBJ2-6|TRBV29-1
TGCAGCGTTCGGGAAGGCGGGGCCTCTGGGGCCAACGTCCTGACTTTC
CSVREGGASGANVLTF
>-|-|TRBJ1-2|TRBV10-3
TGTGCCATCAGCGACCCTGGGGGGGTCGGCTACACCTTC
CAISDPGGVGYTF
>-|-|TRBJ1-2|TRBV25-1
TGTGCCAGCACTATCGACAGCTATGGCTACACCTTC
CASTIDSYGYTF
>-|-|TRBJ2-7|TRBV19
TGTGCCAGTAGTATCCCAGGGGCGTTATCCTACGAGCAGTACTTC
CASSIPGALSYEQYF
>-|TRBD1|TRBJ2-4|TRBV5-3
TGTGCCAGAAGCTTGGCCTGTCAGGGGGATACCAAAAACATTCAGTACTTC
CARSLACQGDTKNIQYF
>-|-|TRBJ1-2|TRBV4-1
TGCGCCAGCAGCCTGGGCTGGGGCGCCTATGGCTACACCTTC
CASSLGWGAYGYTF
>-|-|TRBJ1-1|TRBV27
TGTGCCAGCGGAGGAAGAATGAACACTGAAGCTTTCTTT
CASGGRMNTEAFF
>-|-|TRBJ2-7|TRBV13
TGTGCCAGCAGCACAACGGGGGGCATCTACGAGCAGTACTTC
CASSTTGGIYEQYF
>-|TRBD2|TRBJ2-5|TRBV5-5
TGTGCCAGCAGCGGAGCCGGCCGGGGGGTAGCGGGAGAAAGGAAGACCCAGTACTTC
CASSGAGRGVAGERKTQYF
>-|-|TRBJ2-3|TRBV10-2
TGCGCCAGCAGTATGTTAGCCGCAGATACGCAGTATTTT
CASSMLAADTQYF
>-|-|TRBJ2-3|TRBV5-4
TGTGCCAGCAGCTTGTACATCCAAGGCACAGATACGCAGTATTTT
CASSLYIQGTDTQYF
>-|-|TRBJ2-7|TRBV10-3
TGTGCCATCAGTGAGTCGGGGGGGCGCAGCTCCTACGAGCAGTACTTC
CAISESGGRSSYEQYF
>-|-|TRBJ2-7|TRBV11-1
TGTGCCTGCAGACAGGAAAGCTCCTACGAGCAGTACTTC
CACRQESSYEQYF
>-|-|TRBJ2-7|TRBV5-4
TGTGCCAGCAGCCCTCCCGGGGGACGTACCTACGAGCAGTACTTC
CASSPPGGRTYEQYF
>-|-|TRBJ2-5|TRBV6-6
TGTGCCAGCAGTTATAAAGAGACCCAGTACTTC
CASSYKETQYF
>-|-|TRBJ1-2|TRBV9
TGTGCCAGCAGCCCGTGGGGGGGGCCGAACAATGGCTACACCTTC
CASSPWGGPNNGYTF
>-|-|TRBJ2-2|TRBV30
TGTGCGCAAAGCGAGGGGGCGGGAGGACCCGGGGAGCTGTTTTTT
CAQSEGAGGPGELFF
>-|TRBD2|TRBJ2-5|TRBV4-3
TGCGCCAGCAGCCTCCAAGCGGGAGAAGGAGGGGAGACCCAGTACTTC
CASSLQAGEGGETQYF
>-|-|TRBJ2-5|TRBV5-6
TGTGCCAGCAGCCCCCCGGAGACAGGCGACCGGACCCAGTACTTC
CASSPPETGDRTQYF
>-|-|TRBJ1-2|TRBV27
TGTGCCAGCAGTTTATTAGCAGAGAACTATGGCTACACCTTC
CASSLLAENYGYTF
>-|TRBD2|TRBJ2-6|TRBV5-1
TGCGCCAGCAGCCTTAGCGGGGGCCTGAGCTCTGGGGCCAACGTCCTGACTTTC
CASSLSGGLSSGANVLTF
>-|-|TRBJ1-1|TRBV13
TGTGCCAGCAGCCAGGAGGACAGTGAGAACACTGAAGCTTTCTTT
CASSQEDSENTEAFF
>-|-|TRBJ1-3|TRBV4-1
TGCGCCAGCAGCCAATTTGAGTATGGAAACACCATATATTTT
CASSQFEYGNTIYF
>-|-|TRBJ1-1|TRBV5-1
TGCGCCAGCTGTCCGAGTCGGGGAGGGAACACTGAAGCTTTCTTT
CASCPSRGGNTEAFF
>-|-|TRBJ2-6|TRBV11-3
TGTGCCAGCAGCAAAAGGGGAGGCCCTGGGGCCAACGTCCTGACTTTC
CASSKRGGPGANVLTF
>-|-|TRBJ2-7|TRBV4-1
TGCGCCAGCAGCCAAGATCCCGTACCCGACTCCTACGAGCAGTACTTC
CASSQDPVPDSYEQYF
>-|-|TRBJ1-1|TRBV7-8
TGTGCCAGCAGCTTAGGGGGGCCGAACACTGAAGCTTTCTTT
CASSLGGPNTEAFF
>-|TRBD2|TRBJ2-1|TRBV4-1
TGCGCCAGCAGCCAAGTTGGACTAGCGATATACAATGAGCAGTTCTTC
CASSQVGLAIYNEQFF
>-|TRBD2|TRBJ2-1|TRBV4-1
TGCGCCAGCAGCCAAGTGCGGGGGTCATACAATGAGCAGTTCTTC
CASSQVRGSYNEQFF
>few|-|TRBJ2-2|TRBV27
TGTGCCAGCAGTTTATCTTATATGGCGGTGTGGGCCGGGGAGCTGTTTTTT
CASSLSYMAVWAGELFF
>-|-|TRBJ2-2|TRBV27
TGTGCCAGCAGTTTATTTCAGGGGAACACCGGGGAGCTGTTTTTT
CASSLFQGNTGELFF
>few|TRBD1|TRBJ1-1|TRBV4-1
TGCGCCAGCAGCCGATCACAGGGGGGCACTGAAGCTTTCTTT
CASSRSQGGTEAFF
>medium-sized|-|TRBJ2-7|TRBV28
TGTGCCAGCAGTTTAGGTGACAACTCCTACGAGCAGTACTTC
CASSLGDNSYEQYF
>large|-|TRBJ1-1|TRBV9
TGTGCCAGCAGCGTAGAGGGGAAGGACACTGAAGCTTTCTTT
CASSVEGKDTEAFF
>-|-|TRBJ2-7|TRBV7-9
TGTGCCAGCAGCTTAACCCCGGGACAAGCTACCTACGAGCAGTACTTC
CASSLTPGQATYEQYF
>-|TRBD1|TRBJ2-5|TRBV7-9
TGTGCCAGCAGCTTATCGGGGGACAGGGGGCCGGGAGAGACCCAGTACTTC
CASSLSGDRGPGETQYF
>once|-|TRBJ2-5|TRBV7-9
TGTGCCAGCAGACTTAGCCGGACATTCCCAGAGACCCAGTACTTC
CASRLSRTFPETQYF
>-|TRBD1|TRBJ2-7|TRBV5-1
TGCGCCAGCAGCTGGGGACAGGGGGCGGCCTACGAGCAGTACTTC
CASSWGQGAAYEQYF
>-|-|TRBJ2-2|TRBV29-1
TGCAGCGTCGCCTACTTGAACACCGGGGAGCTGTTTTTT
CSVAYLNTGELFF
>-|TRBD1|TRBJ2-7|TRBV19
TGTGCCAGTAGTACCTGGGACAGTTACGAGCAGTACTTC
CASSTWDSYEQYF
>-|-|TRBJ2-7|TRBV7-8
TGTGCCAGCAGCTTAGTAGGGGGGGACCACGAGCAGTACTTC
CASSLVGGDHEQYF
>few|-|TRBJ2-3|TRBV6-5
TGTGCCAGCAGTTATTCTTGGACCGGGGACATGAATACGCAGTATTTT
CASSYSWTGDMNTQYF
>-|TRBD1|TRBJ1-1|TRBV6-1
TGTGCCAGCAGCGAAGGACAGGAGAACACTGAAGCTTTCTTT
CASSEGQENTEAFF
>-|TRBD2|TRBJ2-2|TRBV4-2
TGTGCCAGCAGCCAAGAACTAGCGGGTTGGGGGGGGGAGCTGTTTTTT
CASSQELAGWGGELFF